This T cell receptor (beta chain) was sequenced in a study of identical twins. One entry per CDR3 protein, called by TCRdb with MiXCR from the 5' RACE reads. The repertoire has around 1.7 million distinct CDR3 sequences, about 32% of them found once; the top ten carry approximately 0.29%. Sequences were obtained from cord blood. This clonotype was obtained from a newborn girl in good health.

The CDR3 DNA reads as TGTGCCAGCAGCCCCAACGGACCAAACAATCAGCCCCAGCATTTT. Translating it yields CASSPNGPNNQPQHF. This rearrangement joins TRBV4-2 to TRBJ1-5; D gene uncertain. The CDR3 covers 15 residues. Germline assignment: CDR1 LGHNA and CDR2 YNFKEQ. The V end was cut by 4 bases, the J end by 3 bases, with 13 bases between.